This section outlines one T cell receptor gamma chain sequence together with its context. A clone one base away is much larger, so this may be a read error. The sample carries other DNA sequences with the same CDR3. The entry originates in a study of gamma-delta T cells after stem cell transplantation. TCRdb called clones from the RT-PCR reads again using CATT. The sample shows 410 or so gamma-chain clones, more than 3.5% of them seen only once. CDR3 length: 17 residues. Germline CDR1 is GITISATS and CDR2 is ISYDGTV (reference sequence). The sample was gamma-delta T cells. The source of this sequence is a human donor. It is not recorded whose cells these are; they may come from a transplant donor. The chain links TRGV9 to TRGJP. The CDR3 region has the DNA TGTGCCCTGTGGGAGGAGGGGCAAGAGTTGGGCAAAAAAATCAAGGTATTT. Translating gives CALWEEGQELGKKIKVF.